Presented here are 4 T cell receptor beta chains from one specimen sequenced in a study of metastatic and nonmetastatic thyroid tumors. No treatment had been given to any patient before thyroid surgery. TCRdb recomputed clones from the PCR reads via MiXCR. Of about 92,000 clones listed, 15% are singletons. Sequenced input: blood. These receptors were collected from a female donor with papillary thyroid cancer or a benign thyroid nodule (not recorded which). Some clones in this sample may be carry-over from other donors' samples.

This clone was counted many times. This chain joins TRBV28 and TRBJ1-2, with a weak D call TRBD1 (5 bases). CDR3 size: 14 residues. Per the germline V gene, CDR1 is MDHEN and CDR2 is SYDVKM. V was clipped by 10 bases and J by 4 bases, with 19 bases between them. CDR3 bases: TGTGCCACCACCCTGGGGTGGGGACTCTATGGCTACACCTTC. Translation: CATTLGWGLYGYTF.

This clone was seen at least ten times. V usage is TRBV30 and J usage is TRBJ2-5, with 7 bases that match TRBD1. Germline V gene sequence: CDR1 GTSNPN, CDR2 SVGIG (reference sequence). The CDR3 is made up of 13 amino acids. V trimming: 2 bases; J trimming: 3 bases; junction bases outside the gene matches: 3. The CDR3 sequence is CAWSLTGKETQYF. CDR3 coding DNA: TGTGCCTGGAGTCTGACAGGGAAAGAGACCCAGTACTTC.

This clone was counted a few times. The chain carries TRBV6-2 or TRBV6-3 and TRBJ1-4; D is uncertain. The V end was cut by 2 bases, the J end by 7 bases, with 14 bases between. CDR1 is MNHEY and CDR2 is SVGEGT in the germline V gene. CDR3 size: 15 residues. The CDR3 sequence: CASSYSSLICEKLFF. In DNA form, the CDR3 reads TGTGCCAGCAGTTACAGTAGTCTAATCTGTGAAAAACTGTTTTTT.

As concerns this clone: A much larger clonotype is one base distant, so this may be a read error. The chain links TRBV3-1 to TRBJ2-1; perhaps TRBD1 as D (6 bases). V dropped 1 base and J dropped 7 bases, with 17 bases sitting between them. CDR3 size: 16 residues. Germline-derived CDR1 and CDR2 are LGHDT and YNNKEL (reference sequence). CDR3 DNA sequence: TGTGCCAGCAGCCAAGGCCTCGTGGGGGCAGGGAATGAGCAGTTCTTC. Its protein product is CASSQGLVGAGNEQFF.